This TCR beta chain was captured in a study of blood T cell repertoires in COVID-19. Study-wide background: Some COVID-19 samples were acute and others convalescent; all came from the United States, Italy and Spain. In each case, the material was cDNA or gDNA derived from T cells, B-cell-depleted T cells, or PBMCs.

This CDR3 contains 14 residues. Germline CDR1 and CDR2: SQVTM and ANQGSEA. V was cut by 7 bases and J by 2 bases, with 15 bases left in between. As originally analysed: Reference gene primer amplification gave estimated nucleated cell counts. Profiling relied on immunoSEQ multiplex PCR, and the TCRdb table lists in-frame clones only, not all of them. V and J calls and clone size are those listed in that table; D and trimming were worked out from the DNA. The data contain approximately 90,000 clones, less than 95% of them singletons. The receptor was isolated from a man aged 55 to 69 with acute or convalescent COVID-19. Sample: peripheral blood. The chain joins TRBV29-1 to TRBJ1-3, with D uncertain. In DNA form, the CDR3 reads TGCAGCGCTGTGATCCAGGCAGCTGGAAACACCATATATTTT. As protein: CSAVIQAAGNTIYF.